This T cell receptor beta chain was identified in a study of early T cells in non-severe SARS-CoV-2 infection. Germline CDR1 reads LNHNV; CDR2 reads YYDKDF (reference sequence). The CDR3 spans 14 residues. Between the trimmed V and J ends, which lost 0 bases and 6 bases, there was a span of 8 bases. Only a few counts were recorded for this clonotype. Individually, cDNA molecules had unique molecular identifiers attached to them. TCRdb redid the calling of the 5' RACE reads with MiXCR, one entry per CDR3 protein. The sample yields more than 50,000 distinct CDR3 sequences, more than 12% seen once. This clonotype was sampled from an adult who was a healthcare worker with PCR-confirmed SARS-CoV-2 infection or an uninfected control (not recorded which). Sequenced here: whole blood, sampled at baseline. The chain uses TRBV15 and TRBJ2-2, with D unclear. The CDR3: CATSRDNLAGELFF. CDR3 nucleotide sequence: TGTGCCACCAGCAGAGATAACCTAGCCGGGGAGCTGTTTTTT.